The 14 T cell receptor beta chains listed next were all sequenced from one sample in a study of technical replicates of blood from several donors. Some clones are missing from TCRdb's copy, which holds only in-frame ones; the method was immunoSEQ multiplex PCR. The profile shows 65,000 to 95,000 clones, under 95% of them singletons. The sequenced sample consisted of T cells isolated from PBMCs. These receptor sequences come from a human donor in good health.

This chain links TRBV7-9 with TRBJ2-3; D is possibly TRBD2 (7 bases). The CDR3 is 15 amino acids. Germline CDR1 is SEHNR and CDR2 is FQNEAQ (reference sequence). Trimming stripped 2 bases from V and 6 bases from J, with 15 bases between. The CDR3 loop reads CASSLRSGGGDTQYF. CDR3 nucleotides: TGTGCCAGCAGCTTAAGGTCGGGGGGCGGTGATACGCAGTATTTT.

V is TRBV6-6 and J is TRBJ1-2; 8 bases are a match to TRBD1. Trimming took 2 bases from V and 4 from J; bases not matched to a gene: 9. CDR1 is MNHNY and CDR2 is SVGAGI in the germline V gene (reference sequence). The CDR3 runs 16 residues. The chain's CDR3 is CASSYPMTGEGYGYTF. CDR3 nucleotide sequence: TGTGCCAGCAGTTACCCGATGACAGGGGAGGGCTATGGCTACACCTTC.

This clone was recorded a few times. CDR3 loop: CASSLEGGHETQYF. CDR3 nucleotides: TGTGCCAGCAGCTTAGAGGGGGGGCACGAGACCCAGTACTTC. The chain links TRBV5-4 to TRBJ2-5; a weak D match, TRBD2 (7 bases). This CDR3 region has 14 residues. Per the germline V gene, CDR1 is SGHNT and CDR2 is YYREEE (reference sequence). V dropped 2 bases and J dropped 5 bases, with 13 bases sitting between them.

This clone was observed a single time. The chain employs TRBV11-3 and TRBJ2-3; D uncertain. Germline V gene sequence: CDR1 SGHNT, CDR2 YENEEA. Trimming took 4 bases from V and 2 from J, leaving 13 bases between them. The CDR3 loop spans 15 amino acids. CDR3 loop: CASSSFARDTDTQYF. DNA of the CDR3: TGTGCCAGCAGCTCTTTCGCTAGAGACACAGATACGCAGTATTTT.

This chain uses TRBV28 with TRBJ1-3, with 11 positions matching TRBD1. Germline V gives CDR1 MDHEN, CDR2 SYDVKM. The CDR3 has 17 residues. V lost 5 bases and J lost 4; bases outside the gene matches: 10. CDR3 protein: CASSPLGQGAKGNTIYF. CDR3 DNA: TGTGCCAGCAGTCCCCTTGGACAGGGGGCGAAAGGAAACACCATATATTTT. Full variable domain (outside the CDR3, taken from reference TRBV28 and TRBJ1-3): DVKVTQSSRYLVKRTGEKVFLECVQDMDHENMFWYRQDPGLGLRLIYFSYDVKMKEKGDIPEGYSVSREKKERFSLILESASTNQTSMYLCASSPLGQGAKGNTIYFGEGSWLTVV.

The chain uses TRBV12-5 and TRBJ1-5; possible D gene TRBD1, 6 bases. Germline V gene sequence: CDR1 LGHNT, CDR2 FRNRAP. CDR3 length equals 16 residues. Trimming removed 6 bases from V and 1 base from J, with 16 bases in between. CDR3 nucleotides: TGTGCTAGTGGCCCGCCTGGACAGCAGAGCAATCAGCCCCAGCATTTT. Translated, it gives CASGPPGQQSNQPQHF.

The V and J genes are TRBV7-9 and TRBJ2-1; D ambiguous. With 2 bases removed from V and 6 bases from J, the gap between germline ends came to 5 bases. Per the germline V gene, CDR1 is SEHNR and CDR2 is FQNEAQ (reference sequence). The CDR3 covers 12 residues. The CDR3 here is CASSLIVNEQFF. CDR3 sequence (DNA): TGTGCCAGCAGCTTAATAGTCAATGAGCAGTTCTTC.

The chain joins TRBV11-1 to TRBJ1-2; D might be TRBD1 (5 bases). The V gene's germline CDR1 is SGHAT and CDR2 FQDESV (reference sequence). Trimming shortened V by 3 bases and J by 0 bases, and 11 bases separated the two germline ends. The CDR3 totals 15 residues. CDR3 sequence: CASSFSQGTNYGYTF. CDR3 nucleotides: TGTGCCAGCAGCTTCAGCCAGGGAACTAACTATGGCTACACCTTC.

The rearrangement joins TRBV18 to TRBJ2-2; 7 bases agree with TRBD1. V dropped 4 bases and J dropped 4; count of bases not matched to a gene: 6. This CDR3 is 15 amino acids long. From germline, CDR1 is KGHSH and CDR2 LQKENI. The CDR3 DNA is TGTGCCAGCTCACAAACAGGGGTCGGCACCGGGGAGCTGTTTTTT. Translating it yields CASSQTGVGTGELFF.

The chain uses TRBV10-1 and TRBJ2-3; D perhaps matches TRBD2 (5 bases). The CDR3 consists of 15 residues. The V gene's germline CDR1 is WNHNN and CDR2 SYGVQD (reference sequence). The germline V and J ends were trimmed by 1 base and 2 bases, with 10 bases remaining between them. CDR3: CASSEFSAVTDTQYF. The DNA of the CDR3 is TGCGCCAGCAGTGAGTTCTCAGCGGTCACAGATACGCAGTATTTT.

The V call is TRBV7-9, the J call TRBJ1-4; D is undetermined. V gave up 1 base and J gave up 8 bases, with 5 bases separating them. Looked up from germline, CDR1 is SEHNR and CDR2 is FQNEAQ (reference sequence). The CDR3 has 12 amino acids. The CDR3 DNA follows: TGTGCCAGCAGCTTAGGTCCGGAAAAACTGTTTTTT. Its protein product is CASSLGPEKLFF.

The CDR3 sequence: CASSVGQGYGYTF. The CDR3 DNA reads TGCGCCAGCAGCGTAGGTCAGGGGTACGGCTACACCTTC. V usage is TRBV5-1 and J usage is TRBJ1-2; D perhaps matches TRBD1 (6 bases). V was shortened by 4 bases and J by 8 bases, with 15 bases between the two germline ends. The CDR3 is made up of 13 amino acids. Germline assignment: CDR1 SGHRS and CDR2 YFSETQ.

For the CDR3, the DNA is TGTGCCAGTAGTATCTCCGGGACAGGGAACGAGCAGTTCTTC. This translates into CASSISGTGNEQFF. The chain couples TRBV19 to TRBJ2-1; TRBD1 agrees at 9 bases. The V gene end was trimmed by 3 bases and the J gene end by 10 bases; junction bases not matched to a gene: 7. Germline CDR1 and CDR2: LNHDA and SQIVND (reference sequence). CDR3 length equals 14 residues. Variable domain in full (rest from reference TRBV19 and TRBJ2-1): DGGITQSPKYLFRKEGQNVTLSCEQNLNHDAMYWYRQDPGQGLRLIYYSQIVNDFQKGDIAEGYSVSREKKESFPLTVTSAQKNPTAFYLCASSISGTGNEQFFGPGTRLTVL.

The chain joins TRBV19 to TRBJ1-1, with 7 bases lining up with TRBD1. Germline CDR1 reads LNHDA; CDR2 reads SQIVND (reference sequence). This CDR3 contains 12 residues. The V segment lost 7 bases and the J segment 2 bases; nucleotides outside the gene matches: 1. CDR3 sequence: CASNRGNTEAFF. Here the CDR3 DNA reads TGTGCCAGTAACAGGGGTAACACTGAAGCTTTCTTT.